This record looks at one T cell receptor (beta chain) sequence and its context. This clonotype occurred a few times. Its antigen is unknown. No qualities accompany the bases; no much larger clone lies one base away. This entry comes from a study of T cell repertoires in cytomegalovirus infection (dated by TCRdb to about 2019). For the wider study: The HLA type of each donor mattered for the analysis, because public TCR beta signatures pointed to carriage of CMV infection along with the matching HLA type.

What the research found in general, with its limitations: In both this cohort and an independent roughly 350-donor cohort, the cumulative frequency of public TCR beta family members distinguished carriers of CMV infection plus the relevant HLA type. The ex vivo response was dominated by HLA-C-restricted CMV-specific TCR beta clonotypes, which also provided the single most frequent clonotype in two of eight donors.

Sequenced on an Illumina HiSeq 1500. The public reads were quality trimmed at Q25 with fastp and then assembled into clones with MiXCR by TCRdb, keeping productive beta chains. Rows with one shared CDR3 protein collapse into an entry with the most common genes and DNA. The sample table holds about 60,000 distinct CDR3 sequences, of which 25% to 40% were seen once. The ten largest account for around three quarters of the sample. Sequences were obtained from PBMCs, sequenced either directly or after in vitro stimulation (not recorded which). The sequence was collected from a human donor in good health (CMV status not recorded). Some clones in this sample may be carry-over from other donors' samples.

The CDR3 sequence is CASSPPEGGYTF. At the DNA level, the sequence is TGTGCCAGCAGCCCTCCGGAGGGTGGCTACACCTTC. The sequence joins TRBV5-4 to TRBJ1-2, with an unclear D gene assignment. From cysteine to phenylalanine, the CDR3 is 12 amino acids long. The entry retains the CDR3 DNA only, 36 bases that are in frame from base 1. The germline V gene encodes CDR1 SGHNT and CDR2 YYREEE (reference sequence). Trimming takes 4 bases from V and 7 bases from J, and the germline ends sit 11 bases apart.